Below are 25 T cell receptor beta chains sequenced from a single sample in a study of control samples from healthy donors and cancer patients. TCRdb's copy holds only in-frame clones and misses some; the assay was immunoSEQ multiplex PCR. The table includes about 51,000 clones, approximately 89% detected once. What was sequenced was PBMCs. Source of these receptors: a middle-aged man with colorectal cancer.

The genes are TRBV4-1 and TRBJ2-7; D ambiguous. V lost 0 bases and J lost 4, with 7 bases in between. The CDR3 extends over 13 amino acids. Per the germline V gene, CDR1 is MGHRA and CDR2 is YSYEKL. The CDR3 loop reads CASSQEEAYEQYF. The CDR3 DNA reads as TGCGCCAGCAGCCAAGAGGAAGCGTACGAGCAGTACTTC.

The rearrangement joins TRBV5-1 to TRBJ2-4; 7 nucleotides agree with TRBD2. Germline V CDR1 and CDR2: SGHRS, YFSETQ. The CDR3 totals 14 residues. V lost 5 bases, J lost 9 bases, and 11 bases stayed unmatched. CDR3 residues: CASSLTLGGSIQYF. Here the CDR3 DNA reads TGCGCCAGCAGTTTGACCCTCGGGGGGAGCATTCAGTACTTC. The complete variable domain, with remaining parts taken from reference TRBV5-1 and TRBJ2-4, reads KAGVTQTPRYLIKTRGQQVTLSCSPISGHRSVSWYQQTPGQGLQFLFEYFSETQRNKGNFPGRFSGRQFSNSRSEMNVSTLELGDSALYLCASSLTLGGSIQYFGAGTRLSVL.

The gene calls are TRBV28 and TRBJ2-7, with D unclear. The CDR3 extends over 15 amino acids. V gave up 2 bases and J gave up 2 bases, with 13 bases separating them. In germline, CDR1 is MDHEN, CDR2 SYDVKM. The DNA for the CDR3 is TGTGCCAGCAGTTTAGAAGCCACTATTCCCTACGAGCAGTACTTC. Protein sequence: CASSLEATIPYEQYF.

The gene calls are TRBV3-1 (or the pseudogene TRBV3-2) and TRBJ1-1, with no clear D. Trimming cost V 4 bases and J 6 bases, with 9 bases left between them. CDR1 is LGHDT, CDR2 YNNKEL, per germline (reference sequence). This CDR3 region has 12 residues. Written as DNA, the CDR3 is TGTGCCAGCAGCCGGTGGAGCTCTGAAGCTTTCTTT. This sequence encodes CASSRWSSEAFF.

The V call is TRBV10-3, the J call TRBJ2-2; 8 bases map to TRBD2. CDR1 ENHRY and CDR2 SYGVKD come from the germline V gene. The CDR3 runs 14 residues. Unmatched junction bases numbered 3, after V lost 6 bases and J lost 3 bases. In DNA, the CDR3 is TGTGCCATCAGACGGGAGGGCGACACCGGGGAGCTGTTTTTT. Translation: CAIRREGDTGELFF.

This clone was seen a handful of times. This sequence joins TRBV27 and TRBJ2-1, with D unclear. The V end lost 4 bases, the J end lost 10 bases, and 8 bases lay between the germline ends. This CDR3 is built from 11 residues. The V gene's germline CDR1 is MNHEY and CDR2 SMNVEV (reference sequence). The CDR3 loop is CASSSSIEQFF. The CDR3 DNA reads TGTGCCAGCAGTTCCTCCATCGAGCAGTTCTTC.

The chain combines TRBV15 with TRBJ2-6; D unclear. Germline V gene sequence: CDR1 LNHNV, CDR2 YYDKDF (reference sequence). This CDR3 comprises 14 residues. Deletions cut 4 bases from V and 0 bases from J, with 4 bases between. CDR3 loop: CATSMPSGANVLTF. The CDR3 region has the DNA TGTGCCACCAGCATGCCCTCTGGGGCCAACGTCCTGACTTTC.

The CDR3 nucleotides are TGTGCCAGCAGCGAGACTAGCGGGAGGGGGTTTGGCGGGGAGCTGTTTTTT. It translates to CASSETSGRGFGGELFF. The chain uses TRBV9 and TRBJ2-2; 14 nucleotides agree with TRBD2. V lost 3 bases to trimming and J lost 7 bases; unmatched junction nucleotides: 8. The CDR3 extends over 17 amino acids. CDR1 is SGDLS and CDR2 is YYNGEE in the germline V gene.

The chain uses TRBV19 and TRBJ1-1; possibly TRBD1 for D (5 bases). The V end was cut by 2 bases, the J end by 7 bases, with 11 bases between. The CDR3 has 13 amino acids. Germline CDR1 LNHDA, CDR2 SQIVND (reference sequence). CDR3 nucleotide sequence: TGTGCCAGTAGTATAAGGCAGGGCCATGAAGCTTTCTTT. Translated: CASSIRQGHEAFF.

V is TRBV7-2 and J is TRBJ2-1; D is unclear. Germline CDR1 reads SGHTA; CDR2 reads FQGNSA. The V end lost 3 bases, the J end lost 0 bases, and 12 bases lay between the germline ends. The CDR3 is 16 amino acids. CDR3 sequence: CASSLVSFRSYNEQFF. The CDR3 nucleotides read TGTGCCAGCAGCTTGGTAAGTTTCCGCTCCTACAATGAGCAGTTCTTC.

The rearrangement uses TRBV10-2 and TRBJ2-3; unclear D gene. The CDR3 runs to 14 residues. Germline values: CDR1 WSHSY, CDR2 SAAADI. V lost 4 bases, J lost 4 bases, and 12 bases lay in between. CDR3 sequence reads: CASSVVVSPDTQYF. Written as DNA, the CDR3 is TGCGCCAGCAGTGTTGTGGTTTCTCCAGATACGCAGTATTTT.

The V call is TRBV19, the J call TRBJ1-2; a possible D gene is TRBD1 (6 bases). Per the germline V gene, CDR1 is LNHDA and CDR2 is SQIVND (reference sequence). With 9 bases removed from V and 3 bases from J, the gap between germline ends came to 8 bases. The CDR3 runs to 11 residues. The DNA for the CDR3 is TGTGCCAGCAGGGGCTACTATGGCTACACCTTC. It specifies CASRGYYGYTF.

The chain carries TRBV10-3 and TRBJ2-2; 11 bases fit TRBD2. V was pared by 5 bases and J by 2 bases, with 7 bases of the junction left unmatched. CDR3 length: 17 amino acids. Germline V gene sequence: CDR1 ENHRY, CDR2 SYGVKD. CDR3: CAISPTSGAVNTGELFF. The CDR3 nucleotides read TGTGCCATCAGTCCGACTAGCGGGGCCGTAAACACCGGGGAGCTGTTTTTT.

The chain carries TRBV4-3 and TRBJ1-1, with D unresolved. The V end was cut by 4 bases, the J end by 0 bases, with 9 bases between. This CDR3 contains 14 residues. From germline, CDR1 is LGHNA and CDR2 YSLEER. The CDR3 sequence: CASSLRLMNTEAFF. Here the CDR3 DNA reads TGCGCCAGCAGCCTTAGGCTAATGAACACTGAAGCTTTCTTT.

This chain links TRBV15 with TRBJ1-5; 7 positions match TRBD1. The trim removed 7 bases at V and 5 bases at J, leaving 5 bases unmatched. This CDR3 spans 13 amino acids. From germline, CDR1 is LNHNV and CDR2 YYDKDF (reference sequence). In nucleotides, the CDR3 is TGTGCCACCACCAGGGGGAGCCATCAGCCCCAGCATTTT. Translating gives CATTRGSHQPQHF.

This sequence joins TRBV19 and TRBJ1-5; D is unresolved. V was shortened by 3 bases and J by 2 bases, with 14 bases between the two germline ends. The CDR3 is made up of 16 amino acids. CDR1 is LNHDA and CDR2 is SQIVND in the germline V gene (reference sequence). The CDR3 is CASSIAGQRGNQPQHF. For the CDR3, the DNA is TGTGCCAGTAGTATTGCTGGTCAAAGGGGCAATCAGCCCCAGCATTTT.

This chain joins TRBV11-2 and TRBJ1-2; D is unresolved. The germline V gene encodes CDR1 SGHAT and CDR2 FQNNGV. CDR3 length: 13 residues. Trimming pared 3 bases from V and 4 bases from J, leaving 9 bases between. The CDR3 sequence: CASSFRTVYGYTF. Here the CDR3 DNA reads TGTGCCAGCAGCTTCAGGACGGTCTATGGCTACACCTTC.

CDR3 loop: CASRPERFRGEQYF. In nucleotides, the CDR3 is TGTGCCAGCAGACCCGAGCGGTTTCGGGGAGAGCAGTACTTC. The V gene is TRBV5-4, the J gene TRBJ2-7; possible D gene TRBD2, 5 bases. Trimming cost V 5 bases and J 7 bases, with 19 bases left between them. The CDR3 contains 14 residues. The V gene's germline CDR1 is SGHNT and CDR2 YYREEE (reference sequence).

V usage is TRBV9 and J usage is TRBJ1-1; 10 nucleotides agree with TRBD1. The J segment lost 2 bases and the V segment lost 3 bases, leaving 10 bases of the junction unmatched. The CDR3 covers 17 residues. Germline V lookup: CDR1 SGDLS, CDR2 YYNGEE. CDR3 bases: TGTGCCAGCAGCGGGAGCGGGGGACAGGGGCCCAACACTGAAGCTTTCTTT. Encoded protein: CASSGSGGQGPNTEAFF.

The chain joins TRBV5-1 to TRBJ1-1; D remains ambiguous. The V and J ends lost 0 bases and 7 bases respectively, with 16 bases between them. This CDR3 region has 15 residues. Germline V CDR1 and CDR2: SGHRS, YFSETQ. CDR3 in amino acids: CASSLDVGKKNEAFF. The CDR3, as DNA: TGCGCCAGCAGCTTGGATGTGGGGAAGAAGAATGAAGCTTTCTTT.

The V call is TRBV2, the J call TRBJ2-7; the match to TRBD1 covers 8 bases. The CDR3 runs 14 residues. Germline-derived CDR1 and CDR2 are SNHLY and FYNNEI. V shed 6 bases and J 0 bases; nucleotides not matched to a gene: 4. The CDR3 region is CASRGDRYSYEQYF. The CDR3 DNA is TGTGCCAGCAGGGGGGACAGGTACTCCTACGAGCAGTACTTC.

The V call is TRBV5-1, the J call TRBJ1-2; tentatively, D is TRBD1 (5 bases). V lost 0 bases to trimming and J lost 7 bases, with 16 bases between them. In germline, CDR1 is SGHRS, CDR2 YFSETQ. CDR3 size: 15 residues. The CDR3 region is CASSLDTPGLGGYTF. In DNA form, the CDR3 reads TGCGCCAGCAGCTTGGATACTCCAGGGCTGGGTGGCTACACCTTC.

The chain recombines TRBV11-2 with TRBJ2-1; D remains ambiguous. V lost 6 bases and J 10 bases, leaving 13 bases between the germline ends. CDR3 length equals 12 residues. Germline CDR1 and CDR2: SGHAT and FQNNGV. CDR3 in amino acids: CASSQDRVEQFF. CDR3 DNA: TGTGCCAGCAGTCAAGATAGGGTGGAGCAGTTCTTC.

The chain employs TRBV7-9 and TRBJ2-2; maybe TRBD1 (5 bases). The V gene's germline CDR1 is SEHNR and CDR2 FQNEAQ (reference sequence). The CDR3 loop spans 12 amino acids. Trimming removed 5 bases from V and 5 bases from J, with 6 bases in between. This CDR3 is CASSTGTGELFF. The CDR3 DNA sequence: TGTGCCAGCAGCACAGGTACCGGGGAGCTGTTTTTT.

The V and J genes are TRBV6-2 or TRBV6-3 and TRBJ1-1; the D gene is possibly TRBD1 (5 bases). The CDR3 runs 18 residues. Germline values: CDR1 MNHEY, CDR2 SVGEGT. Trimming stripped 2 bases from V and 1 base from J, with 20 bases between. The CDR3 loop reads CASSYGWGGTGKNTEAFF. In DNA, the CDR3 is TGTGCCAGCAGTTACGGTTGGGGTGGGACGGGTAAGAACACTGAAGCTTTCTTT.